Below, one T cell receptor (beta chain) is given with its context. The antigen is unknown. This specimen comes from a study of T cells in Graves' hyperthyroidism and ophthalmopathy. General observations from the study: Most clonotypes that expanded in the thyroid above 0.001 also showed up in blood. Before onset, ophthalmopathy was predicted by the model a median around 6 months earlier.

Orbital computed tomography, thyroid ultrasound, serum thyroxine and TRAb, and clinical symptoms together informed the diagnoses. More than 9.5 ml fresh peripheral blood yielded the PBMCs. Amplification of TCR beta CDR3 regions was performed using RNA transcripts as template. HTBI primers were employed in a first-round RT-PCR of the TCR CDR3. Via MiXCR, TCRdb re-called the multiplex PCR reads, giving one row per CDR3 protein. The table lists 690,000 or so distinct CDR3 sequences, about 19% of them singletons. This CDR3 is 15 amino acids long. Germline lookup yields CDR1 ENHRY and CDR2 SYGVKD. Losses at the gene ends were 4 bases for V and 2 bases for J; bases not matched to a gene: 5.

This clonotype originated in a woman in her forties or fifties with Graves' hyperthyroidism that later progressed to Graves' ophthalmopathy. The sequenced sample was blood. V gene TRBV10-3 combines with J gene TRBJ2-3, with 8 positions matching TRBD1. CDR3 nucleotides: TGTGCCATCAGTGGGACAGGGATCCACACAGATACGCAGTATTTT. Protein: CAISGTGIHTDTQYF.